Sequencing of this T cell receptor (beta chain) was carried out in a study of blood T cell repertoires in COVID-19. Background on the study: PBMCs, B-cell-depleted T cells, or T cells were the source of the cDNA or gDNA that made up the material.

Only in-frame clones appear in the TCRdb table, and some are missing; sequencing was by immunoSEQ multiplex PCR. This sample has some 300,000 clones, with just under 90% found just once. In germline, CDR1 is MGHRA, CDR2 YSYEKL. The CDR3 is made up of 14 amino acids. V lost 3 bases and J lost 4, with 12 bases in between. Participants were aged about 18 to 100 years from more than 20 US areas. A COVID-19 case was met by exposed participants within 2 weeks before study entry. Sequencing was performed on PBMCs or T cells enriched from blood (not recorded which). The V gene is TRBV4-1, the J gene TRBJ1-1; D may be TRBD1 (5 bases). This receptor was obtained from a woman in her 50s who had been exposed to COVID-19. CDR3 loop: CASSQAGLGTEAFF. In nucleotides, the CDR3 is TGCGCCAGCAGCCAGGCAGGGCTTGGCACTGAAGCTTTCTTT.